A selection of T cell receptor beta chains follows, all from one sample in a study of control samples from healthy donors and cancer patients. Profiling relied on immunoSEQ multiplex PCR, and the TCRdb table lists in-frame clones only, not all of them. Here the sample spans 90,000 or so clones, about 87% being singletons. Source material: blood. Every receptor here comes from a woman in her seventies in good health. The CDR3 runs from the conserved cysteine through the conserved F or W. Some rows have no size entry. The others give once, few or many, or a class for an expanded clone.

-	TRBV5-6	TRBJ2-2	CASSLFEHRDTGELFF
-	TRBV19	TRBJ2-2	CASSYSQGAGGELFF
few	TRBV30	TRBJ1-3	CAWQQGSGNTIYF
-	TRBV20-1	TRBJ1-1	CSASPLTGTEAFF
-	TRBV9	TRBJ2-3	CASSVTSVGTDTQYF
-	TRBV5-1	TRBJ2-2	CASSLRTSGGANTGELFF
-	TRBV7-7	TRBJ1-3	CASSSGPANTIYF
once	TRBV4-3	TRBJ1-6	CASSQDTVGGNSPLHF
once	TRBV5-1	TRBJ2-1	CASSSLAGGTNEQFF
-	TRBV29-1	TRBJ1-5	CSVAGLGNQPQHF
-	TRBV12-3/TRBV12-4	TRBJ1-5	CASSLGQLQPQHF
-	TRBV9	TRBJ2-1	CASSAPGRAGVSYNEQFF
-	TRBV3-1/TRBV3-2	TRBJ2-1	CASSQDLAGHYNEQFF
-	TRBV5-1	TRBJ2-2	CASSSGDTNTGELFF
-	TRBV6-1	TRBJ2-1	CASSEAANEQFF
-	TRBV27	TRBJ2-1	CASTPRGSGNNEQFF
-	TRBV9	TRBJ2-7	CASSPSESYEQYF
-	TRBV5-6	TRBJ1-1	CASSLVAGSGEMNTEAFF
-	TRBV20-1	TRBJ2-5	CSGTSQETQYF
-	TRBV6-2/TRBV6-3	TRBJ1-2	CASSYTTVYGYTF
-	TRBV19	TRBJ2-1	CASSTGTSGTNEQFF
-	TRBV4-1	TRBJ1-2	CASSQVPGQVKIYGYTF
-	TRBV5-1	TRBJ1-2	CASSLRESGGYTF
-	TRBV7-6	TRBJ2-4	CASSLVGPGPYLQNIQYF
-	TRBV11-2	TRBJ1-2	CASSLAGNYGYTF
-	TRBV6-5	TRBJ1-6	CASTARDKPSPLHF
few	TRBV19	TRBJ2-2	CASKTDNTGELFF
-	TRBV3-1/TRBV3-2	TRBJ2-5	CASSQDQGSWETQYF
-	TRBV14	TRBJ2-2	CASSQDLGTSGGELFF
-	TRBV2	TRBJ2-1	CASSEALGNEQFF
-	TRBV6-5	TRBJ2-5	CASGIGRTQYF
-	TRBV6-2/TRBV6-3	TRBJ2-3	CASSYSTGGSGSLSTDTQYF
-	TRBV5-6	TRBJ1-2	CASRGGQSGGYTF
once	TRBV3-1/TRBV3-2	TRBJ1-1	CASSQGREFAEAFF
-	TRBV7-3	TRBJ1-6	CASSLTTGSPLHF
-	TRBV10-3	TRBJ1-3	CAISDGGGSSGNTIYF
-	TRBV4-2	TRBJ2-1	CASSPGGLAGLNEQFF
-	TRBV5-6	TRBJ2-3	CASSAVLAGGIDTQYF
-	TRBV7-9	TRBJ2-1	CASSPHPREGGNEQFF
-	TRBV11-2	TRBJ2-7	CASRSTSGTGFYEQYF
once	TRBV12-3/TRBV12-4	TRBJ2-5	CASKPDSQETQYF
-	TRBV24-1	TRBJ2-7	CATSIRTEYF
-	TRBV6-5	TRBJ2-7	CASSYLQNYEQYF